The sequence of this TCR beta chain was determined in a study of blood T cell repertoires in COVID-19. Study context: Collection of acute and convalescent COVID-19 samples took place in the United States, Italy and Spain. Sample material is recorded as cDNA or gDNA derived from T cells, B-cell-depleted T cells, or PBMCs.

Under the authors' procedure: Nucleated cell number was recorded as an estimate derived from reference gene primer amplification. Profiling relied on immunoSEQ multiplex PCR, and the TCRdb table lists in-frame clones only, not all of them. Clone size and V and J calls were adopted from that table, with D and trimming inferred from the DNA. The sample holds some 150,000 clones; approximately 85% are singletons and the top ten take over 2.5%. The CDR3 is 15 amino acids. With 0 bases removed from V and 6 bases from J, the gap between germline ends came to 14 bases. Germline CDR1 reads SGHNT; CDR2 reads YENEEA.

The sequence was collected from a human donor with acute or convalescent COVID-19. The donor label of this sample is uncertain. What was sequenced was peripheral blood. The J gene is TRBJ1-1, the V gene TRBV11-3, with D maybe TRBD1 (5 bases). CDR3: CASSLDGAGSSEAFF. CDR3 in DNA: TGTGCCAGCAGCTTAGATGGGGCAGGTTCCTCTGAAGCTTTCTTT.